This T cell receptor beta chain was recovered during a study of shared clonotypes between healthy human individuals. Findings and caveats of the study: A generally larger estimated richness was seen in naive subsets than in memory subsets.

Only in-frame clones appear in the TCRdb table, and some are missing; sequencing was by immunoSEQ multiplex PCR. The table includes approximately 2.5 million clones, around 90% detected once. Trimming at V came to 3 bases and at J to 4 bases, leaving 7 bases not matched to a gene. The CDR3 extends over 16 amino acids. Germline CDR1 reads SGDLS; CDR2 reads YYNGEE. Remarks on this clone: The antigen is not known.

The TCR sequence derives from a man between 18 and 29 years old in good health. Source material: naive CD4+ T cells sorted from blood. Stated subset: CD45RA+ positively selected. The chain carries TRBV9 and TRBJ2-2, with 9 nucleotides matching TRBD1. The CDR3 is CASSGGQGLGTGELFF. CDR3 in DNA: TGTGCCAGCAGCGGTGGACAGGGGTTGGGCACCGGGGAGCTGTTTTTT.